A selection of T cell receptor beta chains follows, all from one sample in a study of stem cell transplantation in POMP-related autoinflammatory disease. TCRdb's copy holds only in-frame clones and misses some; the assay was immunoSEQ multiplex PCR. The sample lists approximately 23,000 clones, roughly four fifths seen once, with around 2.5% in the top ten. The sample here was CD4+ T cells from PBMCs, taken before stem cell transplantation. These receptors were obtained from a human donor with POMP-related autoinflammation and immune dysregulation (PRAID). The CDR3 runs from the conserved cysteine through the conserved F or W. The D gene is left open where the match is weak. Only part of the rows carry a size: once, few, many, or a class if the clone is expanded.

j_call v_call d_call clone_size cdr3_aa cdr3_nt
TRBJ1-2 TRBV6-6 TRBD1 - CASRQQGAGGYTF TGTGCCAGCAGACAGCAGGGGGCCGGGGGCTACACCTTC
TRBJ2-7 TRBV10-2 TRBD2 - CASRPGGDPYEQYF TGCGCCAGCAGGCCCGGGGGGGACCCCTACGAGCAGTACTTC
TRBJ2-7 TRBV11-2 - few CASSLDWEGEQYF TGTGCCAGCAGCTTAGATTGGGAAGGAGAGCAGTACTTC
TRBJ2-2 TRBV7-9 - - CASSYEPGRVGELFF TGTGCCAGCAGTTATGAACCCGGACGGGTCGGGGAGCTGTTTTTT
TRBJ2-3 TRBV2 TRBD2 - CASSLLAGSTQTTQYF TGTGCCAGCAGTTTACTAGCGGGTTCGACACAGACTACGCAGTATTTT
TRBJ2-6 TRBV9 - - CASSGAVQGAAGANVLTF TGTGCCAGCAGCGGGGCCGTGCAGGGAGCGGCTGGGGCCAACGTCCTGACTTTC
TRBJ1-2 TRBV9 - - CASSVQGSYGYTF TGTGCCAGCAGCGTCCAGGGAAGTTATGGCTACACCTTC
TRBJ2-7 TRBV11-2 - - CASSLQGGLWGVHEQYF TGTGCCAGCAGCTTACAGGGGGGCCTATGGGGCGTCCACGAGCAGTACTTC
TRBJ1-4 TRBV6-6 - - CASSYTAFNEKLFF TGTGCCAGCAGTTACACAGCATTTAATGAAAAACTGTTTTTT
TRBJ2-1 TRBV30 TRBD2 - CAWSVGLAGTNEQFF TGTGCCTGGAGTGTTGGACTAGCGGGGACTAATGAGCAGTTCTTC
TRBJ2-6 TRBV28 TRBD2 - CASSPQRGRRTSGANVLTF TGTGCCAGCAGTCCACAGCGGGGGAGACGGACCTCTGGGGCCAACGTCCTGACTTTC
TRBJ2-1 TRBV6-1 TRBD2 once CASSGVAGNNEQFF TGTGCCAGCAGTGGGGTAGCGGGGAACAATGAGCAGTTCTTC
TRBJ2-6 TRBV28 - - CASARARVGANVLTF TGTGCCAGCGCAAGGGCGAGGGTCGGGGCCAACGTCCTGACTTTC
TRBJ1-2 TRBV19 - - CASMGYPDSLNYGYTF TGTGCCAGTATGGGGTACCCAGACAGCCTCAACTATGGCTACACCTTC
TRBJ2-7 TRBV6-1 TRBD2 - CASSSGTEQYF TGTGCCAGCAGTAGCGGGACCGAGCAGTACTTC